This T cell receptor (beta chain) was sequenced in a study of blood T cell repertoires in COVID-19. Background on the study: PBMCs, B-cell-depleted T cells, or T cells were the source of the cDNA or gDNA that made up the material.

Methods used by the authors: From reference gene primer amplification, estimates of nucleated cell counts were derived. The method was immunoSEQ multiplex PCR; TCRdb's version includes in-frame clones alone and lacks a portion of them. The D gene and trimming were derived from the DNA, and the V and J assignments and clone size from that table. This table has about 200,000 clones, just under 80% appearing once. This CDR3 is built from 15 residues. From germline, CDR1 is SNHLY and CDR2 FYNNEI. The V and J ends lost 6 bases and 2 bases, in that order; junction bases with no gene match: 7. This clone appeared once.

Sequencing was carried out using peripheral blood. This clonotype was sampled from a woman aged 80 or over with active or convalescent COVID-19. The chain couples TRBV2 to TRBJ2-3; 8 bases fit TRBD2. The CDR3 loop reads CASSLSGGHTDTQYF. The CDR3 bases are TGTGCCAGCAGCCTGAGCGGGGGCCACACAGATACGCAGTATTTT.